A single sample gave rise to the 27 T cell receptor beta chains below, sequenced in a study of T-cell memory formation after mild COVID-19. TCRdb re-analysed the 5' RACE reads in MiXCR, keeping a single row per CDR3 protein. Of under 200,000 distinct CDR3 sequences listed, roughly 13% are singletons. The material sequenced was PBMCs or a T cell subset sorted from them (not recorded which). Receptor source: a man between 18 and 35 years old who had mild COVID-19 (a few samples of this study predate the infection). Cell type and time point are not known.

Written as DNA, the CDR3 is TGTGCCAGCAGTTTCACAGCGGTCGGCACAGATACGCAGTATTTT. This sequence encodes CASSFTAVGTDTQYF. The chain uses TRBV12-3 or TRBV12-4 and TRBJ2-3; weak D call: TRBD2 (5 bases). The ends were cut back, 3 bases at V and 1 base at J, with 11 bases in the middle. The CDR3 is 15 residues long.

This clonotype was recorded at least ten times. The V call is TRBV21-1, the J call TRBJ2-7; the table names TRBD1, a call not compared with the DNA. TRBV21-1 has pseudogene status. The CDR3 loop spans 16 amino acids. In DNA form, the CDR3 reads TGTGCCAGCAGCAACGGACAGGGGGGGAGCTCCTACGAGCAGTACGTC. Its translation: CASSNGQGGSSYEQYV.

This sequence joins TRBV3-1 and TRBJ1-6, with 11 bases fitting TRBD1. The V gene end was trimmed by 1 base and the J gene end by 8 bases; junction bases not matched to a gene: 4. CDR3 length: 16 residues. Germline CDR1 is LGHDT and CDR2 is YNNKEL (reference sequence). The CDR3 DNA is TGTGCCAGCAGCCAAGTTGGGACAGGGGGTTATTCACCCCTCCACTTT. The encoded protein is CASSQVGTGGYSPLHF.

This clonotype was seen only a few times. The chain employs TRBV10-3 and TRBJ1-1, with unresolved D. CDR1 and CDR2 (germline): ENHRY, SYGVKD. The CDR3 has 13 amino acids. V gave up 2 bases and J gave up 4 bases, with 8 bases separating them. The DNA for the CDR3 is TGTGCCATCAGTGAGCCGAAGGTCACTGAAGCTTTCTTT. Encoded protein: CAISEPKVTEAFF.

The CDR3: CAWSVSGIYEQYF. The CDR3 nucleotides read TGTGCCTGGAGTGTAAGCGGGATCTACGAGCAGTACTTC. V is TRBV30 and J is TRBJ2-7; 7 bases agree with TRBD2. V was clipped by 0 bases and J by 3 bases; unmatched bases: 2. Germline-derived CDR1 and CDR2 are GTSNPN and SVGIG (reference sequence). This CDR3 is built from 13 residues. Complete variable domain (other parts from reference TRBV30 and TRBJ2-7): SQTIHQWPATLVQPVGSPLSLECTVEGTSNPNLYWYRQAAGRGLQLLFYSVGIGQISSEVPQNLSASRPQDRQFILSSKKLLLSDSGFYLCAWSVSGIYEQYFGPGTRLTVT.

The chain combines TRBV5-1 with TRBJ1-1; 8 positions match TRBD1. Germline CDR1 SGHRS, CDR2 YFSETQ. The CDR3 sequence is 14 residues long. After removal of 5 bases from V and 1 base from J, the junction contained 4 bases not matched to a gene. The CDR3: CASSRQGSNTEAFF. In nucleotides, the CDR3 is TGCGCCAGCAGTCGACAGGGGTCGAACACTGAAGCTTTCTTT.

The chain employs TRBV7-9 and TRBJ1-6; no reliable D call. V gave up 5 bases and J gave up 9 bases, with 8 bases separating them. The germline V gene encodes CDR1 SEHNR and CDR2 FQNEAQ (reference sequence). CDR3 size: 12 residues. Written as DNA, the CDR3 is TGTGCCAGCAGCCCGGAGGGTTCACCCCTCCACTTT. Protein sequence: CASSPEGSPLHF.

V and J are TRBV6-5 and TRBJ2-3; 8 bases agree with TRBD1. Germline lookup yields CDR1 MNHEY and CDR2 SVGAGI. Losses at the gene ends were 9 bases for V and 6 bases for J; bases not matched to a gene: 11. There are 14 residues in the CDR3. This chain's CDR3 is CASIRDRLADTQYF. The CDR3 nucleotides read TGTGCCAGTATCCGGGACAGGTTGGCGGATACGCAGTATTTT.

This clonotype was counted only a few times. V is TRBV10-3 and J is TRBJ2-3, with 7 bases aligning to TRBD2. This CDR3 has 16 amino acids. V lost 0 bases to trimming and J lost 2 bases; unmatched junction nucleotides: 5. Germline V gene data show CDR1 as ENHRY and CDR2 as SYGVKD. CDR3: CAISESPAGLTDTQYF. In DNA form, the CDR3 reads TGTGCCATCAGTGAGTCGCCAGCGGGACTCACAGATACGCAGTATTTT.

This clonotype was observed a handful of times. V and J are TRBV24-1 and TRBJ2-3; 8 nucleotides line up with TRBD1. Germline lookup yields CDR1 KGHDR and CDR2 SFDVKD. The CDR3 covers 15 residues. V lost 7 bases to trimming and J lost 5 bases; unmatched junction nucleotides: 10. CDR3 sequence: CATSPSGGLRDTQYF. CDR3 DNA: TGTGCCACCAGCCCCTCAGGGGGCCTGCGAGATACGCAGTATTTT.

This clonotype was seen repeatedly, ten times or more. The chain employs TRBV7-3 and TRBJ2-3; 8 nucleotides agree with TRBD2. V shed 5 bases, J shed 2 bases, and the junction held 9 bases outside the gene matches. The CDR3 runs to 16 residues. From germline, CDR1 is SGHTA and CDR2 FQGTGA. The DNA of the CDR3 is TGTGCCAGCAGCCCCCGGGGGGGCTCCAACACAGATACGCAGTATTTT. It codes for CASSPRGGSNTDTQYF.

This clonotype was picked up a small number of times. The J gene is TRBJ1-1, the V gene TRBV7-9; D unresolved. Between the trimmed V and J ends, which lost 4 bases and 1 base, there was a span of 10 bases. From germline, CDR1 is SEHNR and CDR2 FQNEAQ (reference sequence). The CDR3 is 14 amino acids. The CDR3 loop reads CASSSFGKNTEAFF. In DNA, the CDR3 is TGTGCCAGCAGCTCATTCGGGAAGAACACTGAAGCTTTCTTT. Supplemented by reference TRBV7-9 and TRBJ1-1, the full variable domain reads DTGVSQNPRHKITKRGQNVTFRCDPISEHNRLYWYRQTLGQGPEFLTYFQNEAQLEKSRLLSDRFSAERPKGSFSTLEIQRTEQGDSAMYLCASSSFGKNTEAFFGQGTRLTVV.

This clonotype was recorded many times. V gene TRBV12-3 or TRBV12-4 combines with J gene TRBJ2-2; D possibly matches TRBD1 or TRBD2 (5 bases each). The CDR3 loop spans 16 amino acids. V lost 7 bases to trimming and J lost 6 bases, with 21 bases between them. The CDR3 loop is CASTPAGSGAAGELFF. The CDR3 nucleotides read TGTGCCAGCACCCCTGCAGGGAGCGGTGCGGCCGGGGAGCTGTTTTTT.

This clonotype was detected a few times. V gene TRBV24-1 combines with J gene TRBJ2-7; possibly TRBD1 for D (6 bases). Trimming left V 9 bases short and J 0 bases short, with 11 bases between. This CDR3 has 13 residues. Germline loops: CDR1 KGHDR, CDR2 SFDVKD. CDR3 amino acids: CATGRTVSYEQYV. CDR3 nucleotide sequence: TGTGCCACCGGAAGGACAGTCTCCTACGAGCAGTACGTC.

In this sample, this clonotype turned up a few times. This chain links TRBV6-2 or TRBV6-3 with TRBJ2-3; tentatively, D is TRBD2 (5 bases). The germline V gene has CDR1 MNHEY and CDR2 SVGEGT. The CDR3 length is 12 residues. V lost 2 bases to trimming and J lost 6 bases, with 6 bases between them. CDR3 region: CASSYRRDTQYF. The CDR3 nucleotides read TGTGCCAGCAGTTACCGGAGGGATACGCAGTATTTT.

This clonotype turned up a few times. V and J are TRBV7-8 and TRBJ2-1; D perhaps matches TRBD2 (6 bases). Trimming left V 4 bases short and J 9 bases short, with 10 bases between. The germline V gene has CDR1 SGHVS and CDR2 FQNEAQ. This CDR3 has 12 amino acids. CDR3 loop: CASSSHGGEQFF. CDR3 bases: TGTGCCAGCAGCTCCCACGGGGGTGAGCAGTTCTTC.

This clonotype was counted a few times. The CDR3 reads CASSYYRQSLSRGANTGELFF. The CDR3, as DNA: TGTGCCAGCAGTTATTACCGACAGAGCCTTTCTAGGGGGGCGAACACCGGGGAGCTGTTTTTT. The rearrangement uses TRBV6-2 or TRBV6-3 and TRBJ2-2; perhaps D is TRBD1 or TRBD2 (6 bases each). CDR1 and CDR2 from the germline V gene are MNHEY and SVGEGT. This CDR3 contains 21 residues. Trimming stripped 3 bases from V and 0 bases from J, with 26 bases between.

This clonotype was recorded at least ten times. The rearrangement joins TRBV24-1 to TRBJ2-1; D gene unclear. This CDR3 spans 14 amino acids. CDR1 and CDR2 from the germline V gene are KGHDR and SFDVKD. Trimming left V 9 bases short and J 0 bases short, with 11 bases between. The CDR3 region is CATAPAGSYNEQFF. The CDR3 DNA sequence: TGTGCCACCGCCCCCGCCGGCTCCTACAATGAGCAGTTCTTC.

The rearrangement uses TRBV12-3 or TRBV12-4 and TRBJ2-5; no clear D gene. CDR3 length: 14 amino acids. Trimming removed 6 bases at V and 5 bases at J, with 16 bases between. In DNA form, the CDR3 reads TGTGCCAGCAGCCGCGACAACGAATATGAGACCCAGTACTTC. This encodes CASSRDNEYETQYF.

This clonotype was found a few times. J is TRBJ2-5 and V is TRBV19, with 10 bases aligning to TRBD2. The ends lost 8 bases at V and 2 bases at J; junction bases unmatched: 2. Germline V gene lookup returns CDR1 LNHDA and CDR2 SQIVND (reference sequence). This CDR3 has 13 amino acids. CDR3: CASRTSGQETQYF. For the CDR3, the DNA is TGTGCCAGTCGGACTAGCGGACAAGAGACCCAGTACTTC.

In its sample, this clonotype was seen a few times. The rearrangement links TRBV7-2 to TRBJ1-2; D remains unclear. The V gene lost 1 base and the J gene lost 0 bases, with 6 bases spanning the gap. CDR3 length equals 14 residues. The germline V gene encodes CDR1 SGHTA and CDR2 FQGNSA. The CDR3 DNA reads TGTGCCAGCAGCTTAGGGGAAGCTAACTATGGCTACACCTTC. Translation gives CASSLGEANYGYTF. The full variable domain, completed using reference TRBV7-2 and TRBJ1-2, is GAGVSQSPSNKVTEKGKDVELRCDPISGHTALYWYRQSLGQGLEFLIYFQGNSAPDKSGLPSDRFSAERTGGSVSTLTIQRTQQEDSAVYLCASSLGEANYGYTFGSGTRLTVV.

The gene calls are TRBV12-3 or TRBV12-4 and TRBJ2-3; D possibly corresponds to TRBD2 (5 bases). The CDR3 has 15 amino acids. Trimming left V 6 bases short and J 3 bases short, with 16 bases between. This CDR3 is CASSPLGRYTDTQYF. CDR3 bases: TGTGCCAGCAGCCCACTTGGGAGATATACAGATACGCAGTATTTT.

This clonotype was detected only a few times. V is TRBV7-9 and J is TRBJ1-6; D not resolved. V was trimmed by 5 bases and J by 8 bases, leaving 7 bases between them. CDR1 is SEHNR, CDR2 FQNEAQ, per germline (reference sequence). The CDR3 has 12 residues. The CDR3 DNA reads TGTGCCAGCAGCGTCGGCGATTCACCCCTCCACTTT. Its translation: CASSVGDSPLHF. Using reference TRBV7-9 and TRBJ1-6 for the parts outside the CDR3, the full variable domain is DTGVSQNPRHKITKRGQNVTFRCDPISEHNRLYWYRQTLGQGPEFLTYFQNEAQLEKSRLLSDRFSAERPKGSFSTLEIQRTEQGDSAMYLCASSVGDSPLHFGNGTRLTVT.

The chain employs TRBV7-3 and TRBJ2-1; TRBD2 matches 7 bases. The CDR3 has 17 residues. Germline CDR1 is SGHTA and CDR2 is FQGTGA. The junction had 7 bases not matched to a gene; V was cut back by 0 bases and J by 2 bases. The CDR3 region has the DNA TGTGCCAGCAGCTTAACCTTCAGCGGGGCCACCTACAATGAGCAGTTCTTC. It is translated as CASSLTFSGATYNEQFF.

V gene TRBV6-6 combines with J gene TRBJ1-4; D gene uncertain. Looked up from germline, CDR1 is MNHNY and CDR2 is SVGAGI (reference sequence). The V end lost 0 bases, the J end lost 8 bases, and 10 bases lay between the germline ends. The CDR3 sequence is 14 residues long. This chain's CDR3 is CASSYSEGAEKLFF. CDR3 nucleotides: TGTGCCAGCAGTTACTCGGAGGGTGCGGAAAAACTGTTTTTT.

This clonotype was detected only a few times. The rearrangement links TRBV5-6 to TRBJ2-3; D tentatively reads TRBD1 or TRBD2 (6 bases each). V shed 0 bases and J shed 5 bases, with 13 bases lying between them. Germline CDR1 SGHDT, CDR2 YYEEEE. CDR3 length: 15 residues. CDR3 sequence reads: CASSLEGGAVDTQYF. For the CDR3, the DNA is TGTGCCAGCAGCTTGGAGGGGGGCGCAGTAGATACGCAGTATTTT.

This clonotype occurred a few times. The rearrangement joins TRBV5-6 to TRBJ1-1; D unresolved. This CDR3 has 14 residues. Germline CDR1 and CDR2: SGHDT and YYEEEE. Between the trimmed V and J ends, which lost 4 bases and 0 bases, there was a span of 10 bases. The CDR3 is CASSKRTVNTEAFF. The CDR3 bases are TGTGCCAGCAGCAAAAGGACGGTGAACACTGAAGCTTTCTTT.